Listed here are 5 T cell receptor beta chains from one sample, sequenced in a study of vaccination and CD4 T cells after COVID-19. Treatment described: approximately 10-day PBMC culture with coronavirus spike peptide pools or control peptides (ViraFEST assay). The unexposed donor's CD4+ T cells were collected before the COVID-19 pandemic (2011-2018). The Oncomine TCR Beta short-read assay sequenced DNA from cultured CD4+ T cells. TCRdb recomputed calls from the PCR reads with MiXCR, one row per CDR3 protein. The sample contains around 6,000 distinct CDR3 sequences, roughly 44% of which appear only once. The antigens these receptors bind are not known. The specimen was CD4+ T cells from blood, cultured in vitro. The receptors were sampled from a human donor in good health.

This clonotype was seen only once. This chain joins TRBV5-1 and TRBJ2-7; D is perhaps TRBD1 (6 bases). CDR1 and CDR2 from the germline V gene are SGHRS and YFSETQ. The CDR3 runs 12 residues. V was clipped by 3 bases and J by 6 bases, with 10 bases between them. Written as DNA, the CDR3 is TGCGCCAGCAGCTATGGACAGAGCGAGCAGTACTTC. It is translated as CASSYGQSEQYF.

This clonotype was observed a single time. The V and J genes are TRBV6-5 and TRBJ2-7; TRBD1 agrees at 7 bases. The junction had 0 bases not matched to a gene; V was cut back by 2 bases and J by 2 bases. The length of the CDR3 is 13 residues. From germline, CDR1 is MNHEY and CDR2 SVGAGI. The CDR3, as DNA: TGTGCCAGCAGTTACGACAGGGCCTACGAGCAGTACTTC. Protein: CASSYDRAYEQYF.

As for this clonotype: An end of the junction does not agree with germline; a read error may underlie this. The rearrangement links TRBV20-1 to TRBJ1-1, with D hard to call. Germline V gene sequence: CDR1 DFQATT, CDR2 SNEGSKA (reference sequence). This CDR3 region has 14 residues. As DNA, the CDR3 is TGCAGTACTAGATACCCGGATTTGAACACTGAAGCTTTCTTT. Translation: CSTRYPDLNTEAFF.

V usage is TRBV20-1 and J usage is TRBJ1-1, with unresolved D. V gave up 6 bases and J gave up 8 bases, with 16 bases separating them. The germline V gene has CDR1 DFQATT and CDR2 SNEGSKA (reference sequence). The CDR3 loop spans 12 amino acids. In DNA form, the CDR3 reads TGCAGTGCGAAGGCCCTTCGGGCGGAAGCTTTCTTT. The encoded protein is CSAKALRAEAFF.

V is TRBV19 and J is TRBJ1-2, with 10 bases fitting TRBD1. The ends lost 8 bases at V and 8 bases at J; junction bases unmatched: 5. CDR3 length equals 12 residues. In germline, CDR1 is LNHDA, CDR2 SQIVND (reference sequence). CDR3 in DNA: TGTGCCAGTCTTGGACAGGGGGGCGGCTACACCTTC. This translates into CASLGQGGGYTF.